The source of this T cell receptor beta chain is a study of human T cells and chemical hapten exposure. Study as a whole: The sensitizer, 2% DPC, was used on approximately 2 cm by approximately 2 cm of upper inner arm skin. Across samples, TCR yields varied, mostly owing to small differences in pooled library volumes.

CDR3 length: 14 residues. Trimming cost V 5 bases and J 7 bases; bases outside gene matches: 10. Germline V CDR1 and CDR2: SGHTA, FQGNSA. This clonotype appeared a few times. Its antigen remains unknown. TCRdb processed the RACE reads anew with MiXCR; each CDR3 protein has one entry. The sample has around 92,000 distinct CDR3 sequences, 10% to 13% seen once. Time point indicated: pre-sensitization, week 0. This sample's treatment: therapeutic diphenylcyclopropenone sensitization with weekly scalp DPC. Whole blood, unfractionated, served as the material for total RNA extraction. Overall study findings and caveats: There was no change with DPC sensitization in TCRs above 1 in 1000 frequency.

The sequencing here drew on whole blood, taken in connection with sensitization to the hapten diphenylcyclopropenone (DPC). The chain uses TRBV7-2 and TRBJ1-2; TRBD1 aligns across 7 bases. The origin of this receptor is a woman aged 60-75 years with alopecia areata. Some clones in this sample may be carry-over from other donors' samples. In nucleotides, the CDR3 is TGTGCCAGCAGCAAAGGGGGCAGGGTTGGTGGCTACACCTTC. This gives the protein CASSKGGRVGGYTF.